A selection of T cell receptor beta chains follows, all from one sample in a study of cytomegalovirus exposure and HLA in healthy donors. Clones were read by immunoSEQ multiplex PCR, and TCRdb kept only the in-frame ones, dropping some. The repertoire holds about 150,000 clones, with roughly 60% as singletons. The specimen was PBMCs. These receptors were taken from a woman between 35 and 50 years old in good health and CMV-seronegative. Each CDR3 is given with its conserved first and last residue. A D gene is named only where the DNA matches it firmly. Part of the rows lack a size; the others show once, few, many or a class for expanded clones.

NA	TRBV7-2	TRBJ2-3	few	TGTGCCAGCAGCTTAAATCGACTCACAGATACGCAGTATTTT	CASSLNRLTDTQYF
TRBD1	TRBV19	TRBJ1-1	NA	TGTGCCAGTGGACAGGGGGGTTTCACTGAAGCTTTCTTT	CASGQGGFTEAFF
TRBD1	TRBV15	TRBJ1-5	NA	TGTGCCACCAGCAGAGAGGACAGGGCGTTCGAGCCCCAGCATTTT	CATSREDRAFEPQHF
NA	TRBV4-1	TRBJ1-1	NA	TGCGCCAGCAGCCAAGGGCCTAACACTGAAGCTTTCTTT	CASSQGPNTEAFF
NA	TRBV9	TRBJ2-5	NA	TGTGCCAGCAGCGTCCGAGGGGGTGCCGAAGAGACCCAGTACTTC	CASSVRGGAEETQYF
TRBD1	TRBV7-9	TRBJ1-1	NA	TGTGCCAGCAGCCCTCCGACAGGGAGAGTGACTGAAGCTTTCTTT	CASSPPTGRVTEAFF
NA	TRBV5-1	TRBJ2-7	NA	TGCGCCAGCAGCTTGGGCCAGAAGTACGAGCAGTACTTC	CASSLGQKYEQYF
NA	TRBV27	TRBJ2-7	NA	TGTGCCAGCAGTTTCGGCTACGAGCAGTACTTC	CASSFGYEQYF
NA	TRBV5-1	TRBJ2-7	NA	TGCGCCAGCAGCTTGACCCAGGGGGGCTCGGCTACCTACGAGCAGTACTTC	CASSLTQGGSATYEQYF
NA	TRBV10-3	TRBJ1-2	NA	TGTGCCATCAGTGGGGGGGGGTTTGATGGCTACACCTTC	CAISGGGFDGYTF
NA	TRBV5-6	TRBJ1-4	NA	TGTGCCAGCAGCCCTGGACAGCTAAATGAAAAACTGTTTTTT	CASSPGQLNEKLFF
NA	TRBV7-3	TRBJ1-1	few	TGTGCCAGCAGCTTAGATCAGGGGACTGAAGCTTTCTTT	CASSLDQGTEAFF
NA	TRBV7-8	TRBJ1-2	NA	TGTGCCAGCAGCCGAGGGAGGGGCACACGGAGACTGGAAGCTAACTATGGCTACACCTTC	CASSRGRGTRRLEANYGYTF
TRBD1	TRBV5-1	TRBJ1-1	NA	TGCGCCAGCAGCGCATTAGGACAGGTGAACACTGAAGCTTTCTTT	CASSALGQVNTEAFF
TRBD1	TRBV7-3	TRBJ1-2	NA	TGTGCCAGCTCTCCGGGACAGGGCTTAGGCACCTTC	CASSPGQGLGTF
NA	TRBV7-2	TRBJ2-5	NA	TGTGCCAGCAGCTTATCCCGATTATCGCAGTCTCAAGAGACCCAGTACTTC	CASSLSRLSQSQETQYF
NA	TRBV28	TRBJ1-2	NA	TGTGCCAGCAGTTCGGTAACCTATGGCTACACCTTC	CASSSVTYGYTF